This is a list of T cell receptor beta chains from one sample in a study of T cells in Graves' hyperthyroidism and ophthalmopathy. TCRdb re-analysed the multiplex PCR reads in MiXCR, keeping a single row per CDR3 protein. Here the sample spans about 98,000 distinct CDR3 sequences, around 42% being singletons. The sample taken for sequencing was peripheral blood or thyroid tissue (not recorded which). The receptor set was obtained from a woman aged 25 to 39 with Graves' hyperthyroidism. Both conserved end residues are part of each CDR3. A D gene is named only where the DNA matches it firmly. Size is omitted from some rows. Given values are once, few, many or a class for expanded clones.

d_call: .; v_call: TRBV12-3/TRBV12-4; j_call: TRBJ1-6; clone_size: .; cdr3_aa: CASSTERGGSPLHF; cdr3_nt: TGTGCCAGCAGTACAGAGCGGGGCGGTTCACCCCTCCACTTT
d_call: .; v_call: TRBV9; j_call: TRBJ1-5; clone_size: few; cdr3_aa: CASSFGPGHHQPQHF; cdr3_nt: TGTGCCAGCAGTTTTGGGCCGGGACACCATCAGCCCCAGCATTTT
d_call: TRBD1; v_call: TRBV7-9; j_call: TRBJ2-7; clone_size: many; cdr3_aa: CASSPQGFEQYF; cdr3_nt: TGTGCCAGCAGCCCACAGGGGTTCGAGCAGTACTTC
d_call: TRBD1; v_call: TRBV10-3; j_call: TRBJ2-2; clone_size: .; cdr3_aa: CATSGTGGAGGELFF; cdr3_nt: TGTGCCACCAGTGGGACAGGGGGAGCAGGCGGGGAGCTGTTTTTT
d_call: TRBD2; v_call: TRBV20-1; j_call: TRBJ2-5; clone_size: .; cdr3_aa: CSAREGGETQYF; cdr3_nt: TGCAGTGCTCGGGAGGGGGGAGAGACCCAGTACTTC
d_call: .; v_call: TRBV10-3; j_call: TRBJ1-6; clone_size: .; cdr3_aa: CAIRTSPYNSPLHF; cdr3_nt: TGTGCCATTAGAACTAGCCCCTATAATTCACCCCTCCACTTT
d_call: TRBD1; v_call: TRBV20-1; j_call: TRBJ1-1; clone_size: .; cdr3_aa: CSAWDRGELAFF; cdr3_nt: TGCAGTGCGTGGGACAGGGGGGAACTTGCTTTCTTT
d_call: TRBD1; v_call: TRBV6-6; j_call: TRBJ1-2; clone_size: .; cdr3_aa: CASTTRTGRADYGYTF; cdr3_nt: TGTGCCAGCACGACAAGGACAGGGAGAGCTGACTATGGATACACCTTC
d_call: TRBD2; v_call: TRBV7-3; j_call: TRBJ2-3; clone_size: many; cdr3_aa: CASSLTSAGTDTQYF; cdr3_nt: TGTGCCAGCAGCTTGACTAGCGCCGGCACAGATACGCAGTATTTT
d_call: .; v_call: TRBV28; j_call: TRBJ2-2; clone_size: many; cdr3_aa: CASSNTQRRNTGELFF; cdr3_nt: TGTGCCAGCAGCAACACTCAAAGGAGGAACACCGGGGAGCTGTTTTTT
d_call: .; v_call: TRBV5-1; j_call: TRBJ1-3; clone_size: once; cdr3_aa: CASSLVLLGSGNTIYF; cdr3_nt: TGCGCCAGCAGCTTGGTCCTGTTAGGCTCTGGAAACACCATATATTTT
d_call: TRBD1; v_call: TRBV20-1; j_call: TRBJ2-7; clone_size: many; cdr3_aa: CSATGTGPYEQYF; cdr3_nt: TGCAGTGCTACCGGGACAGGCCCCTACGAGCAGTACTTC
d_call: TRBD1; v_call: TRBV20-1; j_call: TRBJ1-6; clone_size: many; cdr3_aa: CSASQGQEHSPLHF; cdr3_nt: TGCAGTGCTAGTCAGGGACAGGAGCATTCACCCCTCCACTTT
d_call: TRBD1; v_call: TRBV6-5; j_call: TRBJ1-1; clone_size: many; cdr3_aa: CASSFLQGAETEAFF; cdr3_nt: TGTGCCAGCAGTTTTCTACAGGGGGCCGAAACTGAAGCTTTCTTT
d_call: TRBD2; v_call: TRBV20-1; j_call: TRBJ2-7; clone_size: many; cdr3_aa: CSARALTGGYEQYF; cdr3_nt: TGCAGTGCTAGAGCCCTAACGGGGGGCTACGAGCAGTACTTC
d_call: TRBD1; v_call: TRBV20-1; j_call: TRBJ2-7; clone_size: many; cdr3_aa: CSARDVGTALYEQYF; cdr3_nt: TGCAGTGCTAGAGATGTCGGGACAGCTCTCTACGAGCAGTACTTC
d_call: TRBD1; v_call: TRBV20-1; j_call: TRBJ2-7; clone_size: .; cdr3_aa: CSHRKKGQGHEQYF; cdr3_nt: TGCAGTCATAGAAAAAAGGGACAGGGGCACGAGCAGTACTTC
d_call: .; v_call: TRBV2; j_call: TRBJ1-2; clone_size: .; cdr3_aa: CANIFVPQGNYGSTF; cdr3_nt: TGTGCCAACATTTTTGTTCCACAGGGAAACTATGGCTCCACCTTC
d_call: TRBD2; v_call: TRBV6-1; j_call: TRBJ2-7; clone_size: .; cdr3_aa: CASSEQREGEQYF; cdr3_nt: TGTGCCAGCAGTGAGCAGAGGGAGGGAGAGCAGTACTTC
d_call: TRBD1; v_call: TRBV9; j_call: TRBJ1-2; clone_size: .; cdr3_aa: CASSDGTGEDHGYTF; cdr3_nt: TGTGCCAGCAGCGACGGGACAGGGGAGGATCATGGCTACACCTTC
d_call: TRBD1; v_call: TRBV28; j_call: TRBJ2-7; clone_size: few; cdr3_aa: CASQLRDSSLDF; cdr3_nt: TGTGCCAGCCAACTTAGGGACAGCTCCTTAGACTTC
d_call: .; v_call: TRBV7-2; j_call: TRBJ2-5; clone_size: .; cdr3_aa: CASSLGGLTSNVWETQYF; cdr3_nt: TGTGCCAGCAGCTTAGGCGGGCTAACTAGCAATGTATGGGAGACCCAGTACTTC
d_call: TRBD2; v_call: TRBV5-1; j_call: TRBJ2-2; clone_size: many; cdr3_aa: CASSLAGLAGPTGELFF; cdr3_nt: TGCGCCAGCAGCTTGGCCGGACTAGCGGGGCCCACCGGGGAGCTGTTTTTT
d_call: TRBD2; v_call: TRBV7-9; j_call: TRBJ2-7; clone_size: .; cdr3_aa: CASSFPASGYEQYF; cdr3_nt: TGTGCCAGCAGCTTCCCGGCTAGCGGCTACGAGCAGTACTTC
d_call: .; v_call: TRBV6-6; j_call: TRBJ2-2; clone_size: many; cdr3_aa: CASSYEGVGELFF; cdr3_nt: TGTGCCAGCAGTTACGAGGGTGTAGGGGAGCTGTTTTTT
d_call: .; v_call: TRBV7-9; j_call: TRBJ2-3; clone_size: many; cdr3_aa: CASSLKGLTDTQYF; cdr3_nt: TGTGCCAGCAGCCTCAAGGGGTTGACAGATACGCAGTATTTT
d_call: TRBD2; v_call: TRBV19; j_call: TRBJ2-7; clone_size: .; cdr3_aa: CVSRLAESYEQYF; cdr3_nt: TGTGTCAGCAGACTAGCGGAATCCTACGAGCAGTACTTC
d_call: .; v_call: TRBV13; j_call: TRBJ1-2; clone_size: many; cdr3_aa: CASSLLLRGGVGYTF; cdr3_nt: TGTGCCAGCAGCTTACTTCTGCGGGGAGGAGTGGGCTACACCTTC
d_call: .; v_call: TRBV5-1; j_call: TRBJ2-7; clone_size: many; cdr3_aa: CASSLAGGGRSYEQYF; cdr3_nt: TGCGCCAGCAGCTTGGCCGGGGGTGGAAGATCCTACGAGCAGTACTTC
d_call: .; v_call: TRBV20-1; j_call: TRBJ1-3; clone_size: .; cdr3_aa: CSARGGGNTIYF; cdr3_nt: TGCAGTGCTAGAGGGGGGGGAAACACCATATATTTT
d_call: TRBD1; v_call: TRBV19; j_call: TRBJ1-6; clone_size: .; cdr3_aa: CASRRTGQRRSPLHF; cdr3_nt: TGTGCCAGTAGACGGACAGGGCAACGGCGTTCACCCCTCCACTTT
d_call: TRBD2; v_call: TRBV3-1; j_call: TRBJ2-2; clone_size: .; cdr3_aa: CASSQGLMNTGELFF; cdr3_nt: TGTGCCAGCAGCCAGGGACTAATGAACACCGGGGAGCTGTTTTTT
d_call: .; v_call: TRBV20-1; j_call: TRBJ2-7; clone_size: many; cdr3_aa: CSPSVSYEQYF; cdr3_nt: TGCAGTCCTAGCGTCTCCTACGAGCAGTACTTC
d_call: .; v_call: TRBV6-5; j_call: TRBJ1-1; clone_size: .; cdr3_aa: CASSLSYSRAPGTEASF; cdr3_nt: TGTGCCAGCAGTTTATCCTATTCCAGGGCACCCGGGACTGAAGCTTCCTTT
d_call: .; v_call: TRBV20-1; j_call: TRBJ1-6; clone_size: many; cdr3_aa: CSARENRDNSPLHF; cdr3_nt: TGCAGTGCTAGAGAAAACAGGGATAATTCACCCCTCCACTTT
d_call: .; v_call: TRBV6-6; j_call: TRBJ1-3; clone_size: .; cdr3_aa: CASSPPVGSLQHLSGNTIYF; cdr3_nt: TGTGCCAGCAGCCCCCCCGTAGGGTCTCTCCAACATCTCTCTGGAAACACCATATATTTT
d_call: TRBD2; v_call: TRBV20-1; j_call: TRBJ2-3; clone_size: .; cdr3_aa: CSARPTSTSSTDTQYF; cdr3_nt: TGCAGTGCTAGGCCGACTAGCACCTCCTCCACAGATACGCAGTATTTT
d_call: TRBD1; v_call: TRBV6-1; j_call: TRBJ2-6; clone_size: .; cdr3_aa: CASSPRGWVGAPSGANVLTF; cdr3_nt: TGTGCCAGCAGCCCCAGGGGGTGGGTGGGAGCCCCCTCTGGGGCCAACGTCCTGACTTTC
d_call: .; v_call: TRBV6-6; j_call: TRBJ1-5; clone_size: .; cdr3_aa: CASRHRLNQPQHF; cdr3_nt: TGTGCCAGCAGACACAGGCTTAATCAGCCCCAGCATTTT
d_call: TRBD2; v_call: TRBV20-1; j_call: TRBJ2-1; clone_size: many; cdr3_aa: CSARTSGGAYNEQFF; cdr3_nt: TGCAGTGCTAGGACTAGCGGGGGCGCTTACAATGAGCAGTTCTTC
d_call: .; v_call: TRBV4-1; j_call: TRBJ2-7; clone_size: many; cdr3_aa: CASSQADSYEQYF; cdr3_nt: TGCGCCAGCAGCCAAGCGGACTCCTACGAGCAGTACTTC
d_call: .; v_call: TRBV14; j_call: TRBJ1-1; clone_size: many; cdr3_aa: CASSASLRNTEAFF; cdr3_nt: TGTGCCAGCAGTGCCAGCCTGCGGAACACTGAAGCTTTCTTT
d_call: TRBD2; v_call: TRBV2; j_call: TRBJ2-5; clone_size: .; cdr3_aa: CASSQDAGGGETQYF; cdr3_nt: TGTGCCAGCAGTCAGGATGCGGGAGGAGGAGAGACCCAGTACTTC
d_call: .; v_call: TRBV20-1; j_call: TRBJ2-7; clone_size: many; cdr3_aa: CSARTQSSYEQYF; cdr3_nt: TGCAGTGCGCGGACCCAGAGCTCCTACGAGCAGTACTTC
d_call: TRBD1; v_call: TRBV7-9; j_call: TRBJ1-2; clone_size: many; cdr3_aa: CASSPSATGGYGYTF; cdr3_nt: TGTGCCAGCAGCCCCTCGGCGACAGGGGGCTATGGCTACACCTTC
d_call: .; v_call: TRBV25-1; j_call: TRBJ1-5; clone_size: .; cdr3_aa: CASIPGSRADQPQHF; cdr3_nt: TGTGCCAGCATACCGGGTTCCAGAGCTGATCAGCCCCAACATTTT
d_call: .; v_call: TRBV6-6; j_call: TRBJ2-7; clone_size: many; cdr3_aa: CASSSEMVAYEQYF; cdr3_nt: TGTGCCAGCAGTTCTGAGATGGTTGCCTACGAGCAGTACTTC
d_call: TRBD2; v_call: TRBV2; j_call: TRBJ2-5; clone_size: .; cdr3_aa: CASSGSGCKAQYF; cdr3_nt: TGTGCCAGCAGTGGTAGCGGGTGTAAGGCCCAGTACTTC
d_call: TRBD1; v_call: TRBV2; j_call: TRBJ1-5; clone_size: many; cdr3_aa: CASSQDRGGIQPQHF; cdr3_nt: TGTGCCAGCAGTCAAGACAGGGGGGGAATTCAGCCCCAGCATTTT
d_call: .; v_call: TRBV7-9; j_call: TRBJ2-5; clone_size: once; cdr3_aa: CASSLAGRAQYF; cdr3_nt: TGTGCCAGCAGCTTAGCGGGACGGGCCCAGTACTTC
d_call: .; v_call: TRBV7-9; j_call: TRBJ1-3; clone_size: .; cdr3_aa: CASSLGARGNTIYF; cdr3_nt: TGTGCCAGCAGCTTGGGGGCGAGGGGAAACACCATATATTTT
d_call: .; v_call: TRBV5-8; j_call: TRBJ1-1; clone_size: many; cdr3_aa: CASSNGGVGTEAFF; cdr3_nt: TGTGCCAGCAGCAATGGCGGTGTCGGCACTGAAGCTTTCTTT
d_call: .; v_call: TRBV4-1; j_call: TRBJ1-1; clone_size: medium-sized; cdr3_aa: CASSHAGSTTEAFF; cdr3_nt: TGCGCCAGCAGCCACGCAGGGTCGACCACTGAAGCTTTCTTT
d_call: .; v_call: TRBV19; j_call: TRBJ1-5; clone_size: many; cdr3_aa: CASSIGNQPQHF; cdr3_nt: TGTGCCAGTAGTATTGGCAATCAGCCCCAGCATTTT
d_call: .; v_call: TRBV2; j_call: TRBJ1-6; clone_size: many; cdr3_aa: CASSDPGGYNSPLHF; cdr3_nt: TGTGCCAGCAGTGATCCCGGCGGGTATAATTCACCCCTCCACTTT